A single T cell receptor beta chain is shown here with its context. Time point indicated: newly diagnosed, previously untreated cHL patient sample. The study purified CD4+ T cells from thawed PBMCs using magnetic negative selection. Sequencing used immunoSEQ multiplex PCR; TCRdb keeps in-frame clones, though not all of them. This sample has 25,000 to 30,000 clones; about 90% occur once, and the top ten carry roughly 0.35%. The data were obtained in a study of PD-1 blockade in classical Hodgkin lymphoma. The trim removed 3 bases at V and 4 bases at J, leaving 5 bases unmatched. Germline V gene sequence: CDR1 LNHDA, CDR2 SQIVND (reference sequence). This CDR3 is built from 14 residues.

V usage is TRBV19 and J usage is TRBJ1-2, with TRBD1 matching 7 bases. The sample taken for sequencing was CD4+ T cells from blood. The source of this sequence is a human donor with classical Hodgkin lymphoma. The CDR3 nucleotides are TGTGCCAGTAGTATTTCGTGGGACAGCTATGGCTACACCTTC. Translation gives CASSISWDSYGYTF.